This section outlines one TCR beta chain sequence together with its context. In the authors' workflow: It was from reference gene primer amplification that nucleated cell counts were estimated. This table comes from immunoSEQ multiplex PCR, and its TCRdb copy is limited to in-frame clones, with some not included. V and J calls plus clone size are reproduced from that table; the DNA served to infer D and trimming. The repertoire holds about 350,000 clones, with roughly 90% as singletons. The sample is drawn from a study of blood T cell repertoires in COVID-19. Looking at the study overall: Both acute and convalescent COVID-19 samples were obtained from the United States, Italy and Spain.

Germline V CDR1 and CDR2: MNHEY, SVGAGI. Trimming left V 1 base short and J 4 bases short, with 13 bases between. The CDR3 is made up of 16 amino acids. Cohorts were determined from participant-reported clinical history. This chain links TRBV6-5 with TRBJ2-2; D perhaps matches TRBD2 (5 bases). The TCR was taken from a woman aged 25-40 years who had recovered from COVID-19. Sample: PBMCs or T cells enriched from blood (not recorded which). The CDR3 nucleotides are TGTGCCAGCAGTTACTTCCTAGCTGGAGGCACCGGGGAGCTGTTTTTT. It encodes CASSYFLAGGTGELFF.